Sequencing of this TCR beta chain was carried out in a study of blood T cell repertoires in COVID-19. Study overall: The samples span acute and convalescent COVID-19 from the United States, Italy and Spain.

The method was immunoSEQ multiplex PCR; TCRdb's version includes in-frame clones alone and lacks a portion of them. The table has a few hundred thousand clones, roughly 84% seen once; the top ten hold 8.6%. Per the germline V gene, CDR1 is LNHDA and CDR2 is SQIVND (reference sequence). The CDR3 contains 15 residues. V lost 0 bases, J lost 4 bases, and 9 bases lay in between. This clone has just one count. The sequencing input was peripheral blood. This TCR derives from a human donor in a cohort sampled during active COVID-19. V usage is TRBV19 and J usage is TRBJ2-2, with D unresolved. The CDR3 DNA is TGTGCCAGTAGTATAGATCTCCTTTCCACCGGGGAGCTGTTTTTT. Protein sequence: CASSIDLLSTGELFF.